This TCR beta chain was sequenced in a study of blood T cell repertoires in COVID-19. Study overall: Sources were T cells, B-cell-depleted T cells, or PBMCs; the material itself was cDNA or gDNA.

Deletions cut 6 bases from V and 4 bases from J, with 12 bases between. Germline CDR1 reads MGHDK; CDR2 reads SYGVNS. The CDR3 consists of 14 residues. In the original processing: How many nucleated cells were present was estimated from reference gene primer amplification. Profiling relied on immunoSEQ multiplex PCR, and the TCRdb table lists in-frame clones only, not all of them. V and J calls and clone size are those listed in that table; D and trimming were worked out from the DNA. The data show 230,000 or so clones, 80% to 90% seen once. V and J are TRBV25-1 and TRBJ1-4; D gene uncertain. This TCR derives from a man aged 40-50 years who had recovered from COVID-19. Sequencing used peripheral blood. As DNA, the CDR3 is TGTGCCAGCAGCTCGGCAGAGGGTAATGAAAAACTGTTTTTT. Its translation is CASSSAEGNEKLFF. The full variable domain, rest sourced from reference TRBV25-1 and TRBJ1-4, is EADIYQTPRYLVIGTGKKITLECSQTMGHDKMYWYQQDPGMELHLIHYSYGVNSTEKGDLSSESTVSRIRTEHFPLTLESARPSHTSQYLCASSSAEGNEKLFFGSGTQLSVL.